Described below is a single TCR beta chain sequence and its context. This sample was taken from a study of T cells after posttransplantation cyclophosphamide. Methotrexate plus calcineurin inhibitor accompanied controls' myeloablative marrow transplants; sampling was 1 year later. Generated by immunoSEQ multiplex PCR, the TCRdb table keeps only in-frame clones and is missing some. The data hold roughly 21,000 clones, with around 86% observed a single time. The V and J ends lost 7 bases and 3 bases respectively, with 22 bases between them. Germline lookup yields CDR1 MDHEN and CDR2 SYDVKM. The CDR3 has 17 residues.

The TCR sequence derives from a female patient under 45 who received an allogeneic stem cell transplant from an unrelated donor, was CMV-positive, and had acute and chronic GVHD. The T cells may partly be graft donor cells. The chain is built from TRBV28 and TRBJ1-5; the D gene is possibly TRBD1 (5 bases). The source was PBMCs, collected around 53 weeks after allogeneic stem cell transplant with calcineurin inhibitor and methotrexate. CDR3: CASTGWVRARFNQPQHF. In nucleotides, the CDR3 is TGTGCCAGCACAGGGTGGGTCAGGGCCCGCTTCAATCAGCCCCAGCATTTT.